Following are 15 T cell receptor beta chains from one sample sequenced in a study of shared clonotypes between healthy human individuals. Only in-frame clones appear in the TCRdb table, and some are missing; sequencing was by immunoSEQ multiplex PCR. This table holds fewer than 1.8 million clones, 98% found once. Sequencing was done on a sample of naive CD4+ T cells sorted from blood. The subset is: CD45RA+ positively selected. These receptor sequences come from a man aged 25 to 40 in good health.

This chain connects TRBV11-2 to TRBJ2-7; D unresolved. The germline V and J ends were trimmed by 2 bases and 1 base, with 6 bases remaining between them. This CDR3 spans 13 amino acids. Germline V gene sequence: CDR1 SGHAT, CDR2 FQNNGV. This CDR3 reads CASSLPVSYEQYF. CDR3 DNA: TGTGCCAGCAGCTTACCTGTGTCCTACGAGCAGTACTTC. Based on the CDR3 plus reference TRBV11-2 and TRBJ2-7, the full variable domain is EAGVAQSPRYKIIEKRQSVAFWCNPISGHATLYWYQQILGQGPKLLIQFQNNGVVDDSQLPKDRFSAERLKGVDSTLKIQPAKLEDSAVYLCASSLPVSYEQYFGPGTRLTVT.

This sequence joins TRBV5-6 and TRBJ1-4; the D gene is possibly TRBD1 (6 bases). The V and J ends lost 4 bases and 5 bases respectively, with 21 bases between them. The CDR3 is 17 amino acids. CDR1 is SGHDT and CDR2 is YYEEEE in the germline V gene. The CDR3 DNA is TGTGCCAGCAGCCCTCCTCCGGGACATATACCGAATGAAAAACTGTTTTTT. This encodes CASSPPPGHIPNEKLFF. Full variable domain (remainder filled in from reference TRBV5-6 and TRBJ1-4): DAGVTQSPTHLIKTRGQQVTLRCSPKSGHDTVSWYQQALGQGPQFIFQYYEEEERQRGNFPDRFSGHQFPNYSSELNVNALLLGDSALYLCASSPPPGHIPNEKLFFGSGTQLSVL.

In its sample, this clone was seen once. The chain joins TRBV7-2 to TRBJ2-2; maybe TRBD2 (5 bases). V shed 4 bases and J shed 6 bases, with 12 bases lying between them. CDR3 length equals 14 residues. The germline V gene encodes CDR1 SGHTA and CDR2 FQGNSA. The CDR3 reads CASSYGNDAGELFF. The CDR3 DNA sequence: TGTGCCAGCAGCTACGGGAACGACGCCGGGGAGCTGTTTTTT.

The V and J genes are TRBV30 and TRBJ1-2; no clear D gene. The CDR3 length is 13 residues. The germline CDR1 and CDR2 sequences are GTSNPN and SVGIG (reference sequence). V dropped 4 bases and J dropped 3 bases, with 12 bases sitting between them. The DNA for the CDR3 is TGTGCCTGGAAAACCGCTACGGACTATGGCTACACCTTC. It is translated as CAWKTATDYGYTF.

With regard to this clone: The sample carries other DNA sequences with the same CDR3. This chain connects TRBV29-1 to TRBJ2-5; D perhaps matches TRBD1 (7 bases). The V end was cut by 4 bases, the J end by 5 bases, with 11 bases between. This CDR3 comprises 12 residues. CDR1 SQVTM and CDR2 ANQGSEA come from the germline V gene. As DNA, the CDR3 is TGCAGCGTTGGTCAGGGGGGCGAGACCCAGTACTTC. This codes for CSVGQGGETQYF. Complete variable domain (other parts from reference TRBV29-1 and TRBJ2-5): SAVISQKPSRDICQRGTSLTIQCQVDSQVTMMFWYRQQPGQSLTLIATANQGSEATYESGFVIDKFPISRPNLTFSTLTVSNMSPEDSSIYLCSVGQGGETQYFGPGTRLLVL.

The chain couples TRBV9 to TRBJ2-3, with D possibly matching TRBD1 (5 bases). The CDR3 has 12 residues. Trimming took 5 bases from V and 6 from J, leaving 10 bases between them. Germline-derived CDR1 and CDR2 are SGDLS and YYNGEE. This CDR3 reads CASRIPGDTQYF. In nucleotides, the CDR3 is TGTGCCAGCAGGATACCAGGGGATACGCAGTATTTT.

CDR3 DNA sequence: TGTGCCAGCAGTTTACCGCGAAGCTCCTACAATGAGCAGTTCTTC. Residues: CASSLPRSSYNEQFF. This rearrangement joins TRBV28 to TRBJ2-1; D unresolved. CDR1 MDHEN and CDR2 SYDVKM come from the germline V gene. V was cut by 2 bases and J by 0 bases, with 8 bases left in between. The CDR3 length is 15 residues.

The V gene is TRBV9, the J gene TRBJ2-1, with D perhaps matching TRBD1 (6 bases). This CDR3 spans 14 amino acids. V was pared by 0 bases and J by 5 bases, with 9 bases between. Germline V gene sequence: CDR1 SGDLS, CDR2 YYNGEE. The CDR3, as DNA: TGTGCCAGCAGCGTAGCAGGGGTCGACAATGAGCAGTTCTTC. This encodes CASSVAGVDNEQFF.

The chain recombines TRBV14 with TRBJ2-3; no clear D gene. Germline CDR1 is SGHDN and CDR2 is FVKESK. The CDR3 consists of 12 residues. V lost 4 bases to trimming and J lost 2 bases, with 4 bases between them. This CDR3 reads CASSLNTDTQYF. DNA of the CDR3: TGTGCCAGCAGCCTTAACACAGATACGCAGTATTTT.

The CDR3 region is CASTKGAAAELFF. The CDR3 region has the DNA TGTGCCAGCACCAAGGGGGCAGCGGCGGAGCTGTTTTTT. The J gene is TRBJ2-2, the V gene TRBV2; TRBD1 matches 7 bases. This CDR3 has 13 residues. With 7 bases clipped from V and 10 bases from J, the junction kept 9 bases outside the gene matches. The V gene's germline CDR1 is SNHLY and CDR2 FYNNEI.

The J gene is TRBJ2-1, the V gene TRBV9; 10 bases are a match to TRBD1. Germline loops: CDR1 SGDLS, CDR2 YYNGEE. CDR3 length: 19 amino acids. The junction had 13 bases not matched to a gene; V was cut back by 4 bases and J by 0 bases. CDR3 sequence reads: CASSFSSPGTGDSYNEQFF. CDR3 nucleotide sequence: TGTGCCAGCAGCTTCAGCTCCCCCGGGACAGGGGACTCCTACAATGAGCAGTTCTTC.

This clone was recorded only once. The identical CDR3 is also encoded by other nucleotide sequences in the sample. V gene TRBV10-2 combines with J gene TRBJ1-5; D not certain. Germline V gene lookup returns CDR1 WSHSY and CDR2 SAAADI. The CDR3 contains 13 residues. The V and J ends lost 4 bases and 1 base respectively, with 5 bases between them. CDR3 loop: CASSGGSNQPQHF. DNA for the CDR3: TGCGCCAGCAGTGGTGGGAGCAATCAGCCCCAGCATTTT.

CDR3 residues: CASSPGLAGLTDTQYF. In DNA, the CDR3 is TGCGCCAGCAGCCCCGGACTAGCGGGTCTCACAGATACGCAGTATTTT. The chain has TRBV10-1 and TRBJ2-3, with 11 bases identical to TRBD2. The CDR3 extends over 16 amino acids. J was trimmed by 2 bases and V by 6 bases; bases with no gene match: 7. From germline, CDR1 is WNHNN and CDR2 SYGVQD (reference sequence).

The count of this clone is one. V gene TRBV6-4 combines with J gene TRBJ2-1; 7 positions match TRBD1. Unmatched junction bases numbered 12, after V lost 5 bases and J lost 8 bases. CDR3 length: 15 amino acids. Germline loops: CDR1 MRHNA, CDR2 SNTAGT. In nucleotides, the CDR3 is TGTGCCAGCAGTACAGGGGTAACAGTATTCGATGAGCAGTTCTTC. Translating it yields CASSTGVTVFDEQFF.

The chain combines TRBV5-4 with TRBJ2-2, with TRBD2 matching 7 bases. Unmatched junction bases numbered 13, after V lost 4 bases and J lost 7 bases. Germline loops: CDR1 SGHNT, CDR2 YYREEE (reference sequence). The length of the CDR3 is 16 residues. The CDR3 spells CASSPSRGSRVGELFF. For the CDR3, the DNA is TGTGCCAGCAGCCCTTCCCGCGGGAGTCGGGTCGGGGAGCTGTTTTTT.